This record covers a single T cell receptor (beta chain). The data are from a study of blood T cell repertoires in COVID-19. Study-wide background: Material from acute and convalescent COVID-19 was sourced from the United States, Italy and Spain. PBMCs, B-cell-depleted T cells, or T cells provided the cDNA or gDNA that made up the material.

CDR1 MDHEN and CDR2 SYDVKM come from the germline V gene. The V and J ends lost 8 bases and 3 bases, in that order; junction bases with no gene match: 8. The CDR3 is 14 residues long. Clones were sequenced by immunoSEQ multiplex PCR, and TCRdb holds only the in-frame ones, with some missing. The table lists roughly 280,000 clones, 75% to 90% of them singletons. The chain uses TRBV28 and TRBJ1-2; TRBD1 aligns across 8 bases. The sequence derives from a woman between 25 and 40 years old with acute COVID-19. The sequenced sample consisted of PBMCs or T cells enriched from blood (not recorded which). The CDR3 bases are TGTGCCAGCCGATCCCAGGGGGCGGACTATGGCTACACCTTC. Protein: CASRSQGADYGYTF.